This record covers a single T cell receptor beta chain. Methods used by the authors: Nucleated cell counts were estimated from reference gene primer amplification. The table came from immunoSEQ multiplex PCR; TCRdb's copy has only in-frame clones and leaves some out. V and J calls and clone size follow that table, whereas D and trimming were derived from the DNA. The table lists 200,000 to 250,000 clones, around 90% of them singletons. This entry is derived from a study of blood T cell repertoires in COVID-19. Study-wide context: The samples span acute and convalescent COVID-19 from the United States, Italy and Spain. Nucleic acid was either cDNA or gDNA, and it came from T cells, B-cell-depleted T cells, or PBMCs.

The participants were between roughly 18 and 90 years old and came from about two dozen US areas. Germline V gene data show CDR1 as KGHSH and CDR2 as LQKENI. The CDR3 length is 14 residues. Trimming removed 2 bases from V and 0 bases from J, with 7 bases in between. The TCR sequence derives from a woman aged 25 to 39 with acute COVID-19. The chain combines TRBV18 with TRBJ1-1; D ambiguous. The material sequenced was PBMCs or T cells enriched from blood (not recorded which). The CDR3 loop reads CASSPAVMNTEAFF. The CDR3 DNA is TGTGCCAGCTCACCAGCGGTTATGAACACTGAAGCTTTCTTT.